The T cell receptor beta chain under discussion was sequenced for a study of blood T cell repertoires in COVID-19. Study context: The origin of the acute and convalescent COVID-19 samples was the United States, Italy and Spain. Sources were T cells, B-cell-depleted T cells, or PBMCs; the material itself was cDNA or gDNA.

The authors' processing: Amplifying reference gene primers gave estimates of nucleated cell counts. The repertoire was sequenced with immunoSEQ multiplex PCR; TCRdb's copy has only in-frame clones and lacks some. Clone size and V and J calls were adopted from that table, with D and trimming inferred from the DNA. The profile covers under 200,000 clones, with approximately 79% appearing a single time and under 6.5% taken by the ten largest. Study members were between about 18 and 95 years old and lived in 24 US regions. V lost 3 bases, J lost 4 bases, and 6 bases stayed unmatched. Germline assignment: CDR1 SGHAT and CDR2 FQNNGV. This CDR3 comprises 15 residues.

The sequencing sample was made of PBMCs or T cells enriched from blood (not recorded which). The sequence came from a woman aged 60-75 years with acute COVID-19. The chain joins TRBV11-2 to TRBJ2-1; TRBD2 agrees at 7 bases. CDR3 bases: TGTGCCAGCAGCTTTCGGGGACTACAATACAATGAGCAGTTCTTC. Its translation: CASSFRGLQYNEQFF.